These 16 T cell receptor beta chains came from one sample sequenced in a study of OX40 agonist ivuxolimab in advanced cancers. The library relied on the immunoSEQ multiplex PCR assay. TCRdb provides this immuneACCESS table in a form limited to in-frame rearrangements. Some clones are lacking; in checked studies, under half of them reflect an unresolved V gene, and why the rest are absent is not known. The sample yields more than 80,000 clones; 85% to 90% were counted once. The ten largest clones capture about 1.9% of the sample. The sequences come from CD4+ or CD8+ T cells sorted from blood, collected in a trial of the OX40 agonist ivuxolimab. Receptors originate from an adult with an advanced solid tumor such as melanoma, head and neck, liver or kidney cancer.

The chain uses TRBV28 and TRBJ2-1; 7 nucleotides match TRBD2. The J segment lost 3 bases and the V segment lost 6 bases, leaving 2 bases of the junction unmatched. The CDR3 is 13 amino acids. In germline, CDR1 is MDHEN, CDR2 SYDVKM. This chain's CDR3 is CASRTSSYNEQFF. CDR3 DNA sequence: TGTGCCAGCAGGACTAGCAGCTACAATGAGCAGTTCTTC.

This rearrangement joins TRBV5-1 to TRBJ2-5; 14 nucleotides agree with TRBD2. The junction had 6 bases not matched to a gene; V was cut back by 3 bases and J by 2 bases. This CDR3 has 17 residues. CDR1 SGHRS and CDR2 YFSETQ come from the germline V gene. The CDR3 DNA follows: TGCGCCAGCAGCTGGTACGGACTAGCGGGAGGACAAGAGACCCAGTACTTC. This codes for CASSWYGLAGGQETQYF.

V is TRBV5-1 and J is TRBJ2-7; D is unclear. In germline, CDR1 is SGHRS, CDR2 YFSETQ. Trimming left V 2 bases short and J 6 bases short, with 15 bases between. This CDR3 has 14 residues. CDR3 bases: TGCGCCAGCAGCTTCCGGGTAGGCGGCTCCGAGCAGTACTTC. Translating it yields CASSFRVGGSEQYF. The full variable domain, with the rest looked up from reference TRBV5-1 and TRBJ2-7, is KAGVTQTPRYLIKTRGQQVTLSCSPISGHRSVSWYQQTPGQGLQFLFEYFSETQRNKGNFPGRFSGRQFSNSRSEMNVSTLELGDSALYLCASSFRVGGSEQYFGPGTRLTVT.

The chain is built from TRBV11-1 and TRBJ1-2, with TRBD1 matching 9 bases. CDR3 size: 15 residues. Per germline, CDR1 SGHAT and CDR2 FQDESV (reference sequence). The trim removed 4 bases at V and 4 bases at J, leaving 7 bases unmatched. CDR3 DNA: TGTGCCAGCAGCTCGGGGACAGGGAAGCTCTATGGCTACACCTTC. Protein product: CASSSGTGKLYGYTF.

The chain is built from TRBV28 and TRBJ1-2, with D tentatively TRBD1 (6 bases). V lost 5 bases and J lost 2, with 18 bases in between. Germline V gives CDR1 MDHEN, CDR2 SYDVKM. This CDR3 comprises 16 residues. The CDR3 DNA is TGTGCCAGCAGTGCCAATGGACCGGGACACAACTATGGCTACACCTTC. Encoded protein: CASSANGPGHNYGYTF.

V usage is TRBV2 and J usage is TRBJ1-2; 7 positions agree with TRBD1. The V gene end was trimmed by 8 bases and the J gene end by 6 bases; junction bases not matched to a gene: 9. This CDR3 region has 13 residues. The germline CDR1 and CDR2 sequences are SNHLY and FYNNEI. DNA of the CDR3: TGTGCCAGCTTACTAAACAGGGGAGATGGCTACACCTTC. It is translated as CASLLNRGDGYTF.

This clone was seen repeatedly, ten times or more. CDR3 DNA: TGTGCCAGCAGCTTAGTGGGGCATACTGAAGCTTTCTTT. Protein product: CASSLVGHTEAFF. The chain couples TRBV11-1 to TRBJ1-1; D possibly corresponds to TRBD1 (5 bases). Germline V gene sequence: CDR1 SGHAT, CDR2 FQDESV (reference sequence). Deletions cut 1 base from V and 5 bases from J, with 8 bases between. The CDR3 is 13 residues long.

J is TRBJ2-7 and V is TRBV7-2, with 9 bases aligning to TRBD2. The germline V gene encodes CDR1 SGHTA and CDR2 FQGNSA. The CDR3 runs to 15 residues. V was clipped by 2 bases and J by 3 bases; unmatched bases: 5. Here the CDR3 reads CASSLTSGPNYEQYF. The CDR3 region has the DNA TGTGCCAGCAGCTTAACTAGCGGGCCAAACTACGAGCAGTACTTC. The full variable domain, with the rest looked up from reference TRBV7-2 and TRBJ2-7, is GAGVSQSPSNKVTEKGKDVELRCDPISGHTALYWYRQSLGQGLEFLIYFQGNSAPDKSGLPSDRFSAERTGGSVSTLTIQRTQQEDSAVYLCASSLTSGPNYEQYFGPGTRLTVT.

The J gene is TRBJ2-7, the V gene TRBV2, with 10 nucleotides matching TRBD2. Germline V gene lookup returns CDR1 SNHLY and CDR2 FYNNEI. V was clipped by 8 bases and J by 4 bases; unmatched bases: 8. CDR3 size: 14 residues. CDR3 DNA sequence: TGTGCCAGCGGTACTAGCGGGACGCTTTACGAGCAGTACTTC. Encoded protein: CASGTSGTLYEQYF.

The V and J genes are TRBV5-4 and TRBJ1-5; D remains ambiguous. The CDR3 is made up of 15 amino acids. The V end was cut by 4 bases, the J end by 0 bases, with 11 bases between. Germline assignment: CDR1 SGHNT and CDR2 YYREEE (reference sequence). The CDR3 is CASSKDPYSNQPQHF. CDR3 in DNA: TGTGCCAGCAGCAAGGACCCGTATAGCAATCAGCCCCAGCATTTT.

The CDR3 loop is CASSEQNPRHYGYTF. CDR3 bases: TGCGCCAGCAGTGAGCAGAACCCACGTCACTATGGCTACACCTTC. V and J are TRBV10-2 and TRBJ1-2, with D hard to call. The CDR3 spans 15 residues. V was shortened by 2 bases and J by 3 bases, with 13 bases between the two germline ends. The germline V gene has CDR1 WSHSY and CDR2 SAAADI.

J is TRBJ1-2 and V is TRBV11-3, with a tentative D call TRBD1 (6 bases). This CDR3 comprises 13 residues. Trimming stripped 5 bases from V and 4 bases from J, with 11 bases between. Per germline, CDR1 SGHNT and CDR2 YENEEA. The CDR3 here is CASSDRPLYGYTF. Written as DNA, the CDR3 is TGTGCCAGCAGCGACAGGCCACTCTATGGCTACACCTTC.

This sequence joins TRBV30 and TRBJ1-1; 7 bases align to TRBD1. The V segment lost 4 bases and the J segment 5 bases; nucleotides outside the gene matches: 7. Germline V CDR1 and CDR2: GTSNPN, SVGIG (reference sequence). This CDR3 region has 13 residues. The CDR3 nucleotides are TGTGCCTGGACCCGGGACAGTACGACTGAAGCTTTCTTT. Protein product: CAWTRDSTTEAFF.

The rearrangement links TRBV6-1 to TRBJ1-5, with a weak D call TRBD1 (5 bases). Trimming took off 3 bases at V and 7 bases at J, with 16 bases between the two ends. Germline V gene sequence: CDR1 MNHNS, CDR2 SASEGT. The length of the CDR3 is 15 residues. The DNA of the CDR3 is TGTGCCAGCAGTGATATGGGAGGTCAGGGACAGCCCCAGCATTTT. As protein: CASSDMGGQGQPQHF.

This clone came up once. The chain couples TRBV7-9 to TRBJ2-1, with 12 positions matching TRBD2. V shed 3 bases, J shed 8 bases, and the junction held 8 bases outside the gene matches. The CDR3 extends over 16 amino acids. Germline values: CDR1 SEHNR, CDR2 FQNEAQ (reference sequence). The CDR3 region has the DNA TGTGCCAGCAGCTTCCGGACTAGCGGGAAAAAGGATGAGCAGTTCTTC. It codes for CASSFRTSGKKDEQFF. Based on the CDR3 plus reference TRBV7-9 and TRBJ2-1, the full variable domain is DTGVSQNPRHKITKRGQNVTFRCDPISEHNRLYWYRQTLGQGPEFLTYFQNEAQLEKSRLLSDRFSAERPKGSFSTLEIQRTEQGDSAMYLCASSFRTSGKKDEQFFGPGTRLTVL.

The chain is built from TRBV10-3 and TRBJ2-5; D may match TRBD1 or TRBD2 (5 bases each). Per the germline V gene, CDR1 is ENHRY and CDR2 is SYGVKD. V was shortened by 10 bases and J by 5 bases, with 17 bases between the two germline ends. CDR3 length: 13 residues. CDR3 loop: CATASGPGETQYF. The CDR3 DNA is TGTGCCACCGCGTCGGGGCCGGGGGAGACCCAGTACTTC.